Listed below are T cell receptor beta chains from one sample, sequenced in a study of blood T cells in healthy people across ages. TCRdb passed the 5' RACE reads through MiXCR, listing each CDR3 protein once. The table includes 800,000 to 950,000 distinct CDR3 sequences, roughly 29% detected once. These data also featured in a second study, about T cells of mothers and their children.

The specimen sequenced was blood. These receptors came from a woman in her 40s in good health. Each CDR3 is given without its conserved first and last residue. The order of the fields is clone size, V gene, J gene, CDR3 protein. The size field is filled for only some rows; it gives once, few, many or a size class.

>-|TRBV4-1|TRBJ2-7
ASSPQDLSYEQY
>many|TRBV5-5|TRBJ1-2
ASSLEGPWVGGYT
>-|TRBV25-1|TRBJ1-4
ASSDGHPNEKLF
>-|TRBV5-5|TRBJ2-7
ASSLPPKGSEQY
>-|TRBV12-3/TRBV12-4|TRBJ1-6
ASSSDWTGNSPLH
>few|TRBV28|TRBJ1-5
ASSLKHGVGLNQPQH
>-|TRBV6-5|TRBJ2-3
ASSYRTSGADTQY
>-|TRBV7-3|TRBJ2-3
ASSFGLADTQY
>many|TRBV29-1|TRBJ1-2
SVDLTKGGYT
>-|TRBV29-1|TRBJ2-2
STRGNLNTGELF
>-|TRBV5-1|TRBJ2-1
ASSVGQLYNEQF
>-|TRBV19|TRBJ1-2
ATLEVNSYGYT